What follows are 2 T cell receptor beta chains derived from one specimen sequenced in a study of T cells in narcolepsy. TCRdb's copy holds only in-frame clones and misses some; the assay was immunoSEQ multiplex PCR. The sample includes around 35,000 clones, more than 70% of them seen just once. Sequencing was done on a sample of memory (CD45RA-) CD4+ T cells from blood. The receptor set was obtained from a human donor in good health.

V usage is TRBV7-2 and J usage is TRBJ1-1; weak D call: TRBD1 (5 bases). Trimming cost V 5 bases and J 1 base, with 17 bases left between them. Germline V gene lookup returns CDR1 SGHTA and CDR2 FQGNSA. The CDR3 covers 16 residues. CDR3 DNA: TGTGCCAGCAGCCCGGGGAACCGGGGGACGAACACTGAAGCTTTCTTT. It is translated as CASSPGNRGTNTEAFF.

V and J are TRBV10-2 and TRBJ2-5; 9 bases are shared with TRBD2. After removal of 8 bases from V and 2 bases from J, the junction contained 12 bases not matched to a gene. The CDR3 totals 16 residues. In germline, CDR1 is WSHSY, CDR2 SAAADI. The CDR3 protein is CASAVGGSGGQETQYF. CDR3 bases: TGCGCCAGCGCGGTCGGGGGTAGCGGGGGACAAGAGACCCAGTACTTC.